The T cell receptor beta chain under discussion was sequenced for a study of T cells in Graves' hyperthyroidism and ophthalmopathy. The TCR beta CDR3 regions underwent amplification using RNA transcripts as the source. The HTBI set primed first-round TCR CDR3 RT-PCR. TCRdb re-derived calls from the multiplex PCR reads in MiXCR, one entry per CDR3 protein. In the table there are under 450,000 distinct CDR3 sequences, approximately 14% of which are singletons. Absent ophthalmopathy progression within 18 months defined stable Graves' hyperthyroidism. This clonotype was seen many times. The junction had 5 bases not matched to a gene; V was cut back by 4 bases and J by 4 bases. From germline, CDR1 is LGHNA and CDR2 YSLEER. This CDR3 contains 15 residues.

Specimen: blood. This receptor was identified in a woman aged 18 to 35 with Graves' hyperthyroidism. The rearrangement uses TRBV4-3 and TRBJ1-5, with 9 nucleotides matching TRBD1. In nucleotides, the CDR3 is TGCGCCAGCAGCCCCGGGGACAGGGAGAATCAGCCCCAGCATTTT. It yields the protein CASSPGDRENQPQHF.